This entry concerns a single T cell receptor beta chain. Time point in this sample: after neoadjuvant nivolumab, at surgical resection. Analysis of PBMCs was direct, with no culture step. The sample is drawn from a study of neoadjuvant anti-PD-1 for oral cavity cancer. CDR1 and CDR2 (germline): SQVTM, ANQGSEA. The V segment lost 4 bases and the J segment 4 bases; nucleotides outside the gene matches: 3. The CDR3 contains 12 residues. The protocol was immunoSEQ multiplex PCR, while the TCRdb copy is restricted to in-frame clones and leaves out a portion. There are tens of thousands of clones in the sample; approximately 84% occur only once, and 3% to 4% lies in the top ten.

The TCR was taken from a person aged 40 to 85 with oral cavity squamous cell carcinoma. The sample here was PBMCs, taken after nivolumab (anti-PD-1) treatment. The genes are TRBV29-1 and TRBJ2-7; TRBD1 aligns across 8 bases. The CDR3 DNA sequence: TGCAGCGTTGGACGACAGGGGTACGAGCAGTACTTC. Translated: CSVGRQGYEQYF.